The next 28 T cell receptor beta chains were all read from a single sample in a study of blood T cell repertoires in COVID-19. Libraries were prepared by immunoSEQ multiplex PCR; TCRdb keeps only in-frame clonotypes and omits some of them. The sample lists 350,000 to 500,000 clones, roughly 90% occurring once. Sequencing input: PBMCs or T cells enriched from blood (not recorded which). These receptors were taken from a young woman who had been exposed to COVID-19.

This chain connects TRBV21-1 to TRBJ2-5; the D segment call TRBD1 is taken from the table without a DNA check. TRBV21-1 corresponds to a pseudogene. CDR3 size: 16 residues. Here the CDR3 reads CASSKVRQGPQETQYF. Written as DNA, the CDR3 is TGTGCCAGCAGCAAAGTAAGACAGGGGCCCCAGGAGACCCAGTACTTC.

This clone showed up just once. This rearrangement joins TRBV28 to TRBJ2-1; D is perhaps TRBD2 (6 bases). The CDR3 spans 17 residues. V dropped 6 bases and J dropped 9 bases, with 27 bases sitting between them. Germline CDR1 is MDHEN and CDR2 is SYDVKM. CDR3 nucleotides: TGTGCCAGCAGGGAAACCGGGACCCCCGCGGGACCGGGTGAGCAGTTCTTC. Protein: CASRETGTPAGPGEQFF.

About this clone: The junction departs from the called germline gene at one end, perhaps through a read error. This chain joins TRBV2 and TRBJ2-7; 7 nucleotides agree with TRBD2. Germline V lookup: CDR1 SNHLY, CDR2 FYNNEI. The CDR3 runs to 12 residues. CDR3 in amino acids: CASSESAGTILF. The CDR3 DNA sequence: TGTGCCAGCAGTGAGTCAGCGGGGACCATCCTCTTC.

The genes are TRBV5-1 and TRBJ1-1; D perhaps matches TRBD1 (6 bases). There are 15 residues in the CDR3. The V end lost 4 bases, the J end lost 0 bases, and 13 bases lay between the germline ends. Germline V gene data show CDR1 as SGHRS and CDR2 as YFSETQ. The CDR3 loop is CASSPKTGLNTEAFF. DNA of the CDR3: TGCGCCAGCAGCCCCAAGACAGGATTGAACACTGAAGCTTTCTTT.

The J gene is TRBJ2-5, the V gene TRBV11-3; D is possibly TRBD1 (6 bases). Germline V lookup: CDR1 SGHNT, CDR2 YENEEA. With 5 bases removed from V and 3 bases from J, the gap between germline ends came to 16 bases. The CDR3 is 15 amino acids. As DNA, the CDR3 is TGTGCCAGCAGCCCCGGGACAAGAGACGAAGAGACCCAGTACTTC. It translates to CASSPGTRDEETQYF.

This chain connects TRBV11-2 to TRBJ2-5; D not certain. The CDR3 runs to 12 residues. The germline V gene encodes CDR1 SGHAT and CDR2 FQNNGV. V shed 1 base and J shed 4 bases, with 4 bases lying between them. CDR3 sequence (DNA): TGTGCCAGCAGCTTAGGTCGAGAGACCCAGTACTTC. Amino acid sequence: CASSLGRETQYF.

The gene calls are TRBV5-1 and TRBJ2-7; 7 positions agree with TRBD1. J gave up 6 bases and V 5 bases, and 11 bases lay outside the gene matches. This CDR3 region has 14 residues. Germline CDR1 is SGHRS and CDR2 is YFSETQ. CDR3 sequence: CASSPGTVISEQYF. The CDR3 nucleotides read TGCGCCAGCAGTCCGGGGACAGTGATCAGCGAGCAGTACTTC.

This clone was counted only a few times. This CDR3 is CASSEGTASEKLFF. DNA for the CDR3: TGCGCCAGCAGCGAAGGGACAGCTTCTGAAAAACTGTTTTTT. V gene TRBV5-1 combines with J gene TRBJ1-4, with 7 bases matching TRBD1. The V gene end was trimmed by 4 bases and the J gene end by 7 bases; junction bases not matched to a gene: 7. Germline assignment: CDR1 SGHRS and CDR2 YFSETQ. CDR3 length equals 14 residues. The full variable domain, its missing parts supplied by reference TRBV5-1 and TRBJ1-4, is KAGVTQTPRYLIKTRGQQVTLSCSPISGHRSVSWYQQTPGQGLQFLFEYFSETQRNKGNFPGRFSGRQFSNSRSEMNVSTLELGDSALYLCASSEGTASEKLFFGSGTQLSVL.

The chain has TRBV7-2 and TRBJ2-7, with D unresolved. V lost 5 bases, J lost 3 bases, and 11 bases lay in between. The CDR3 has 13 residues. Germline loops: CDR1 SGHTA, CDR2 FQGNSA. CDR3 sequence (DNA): TGTGCCAGCAGCCCTGGCTCCCTCTACGAGCAGTACTTC. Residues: CASSPGSLYEQYF.

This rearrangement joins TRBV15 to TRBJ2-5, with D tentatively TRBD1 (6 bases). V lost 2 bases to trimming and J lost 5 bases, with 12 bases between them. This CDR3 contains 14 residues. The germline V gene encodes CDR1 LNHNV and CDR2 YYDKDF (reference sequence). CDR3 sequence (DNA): TGTGCCACCAGCAGACCACAGGGTTGGGAGACCCAGTACTTC. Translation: CATSRPQGWETQYF. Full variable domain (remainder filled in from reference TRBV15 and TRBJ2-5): DAMVIQNPRYQVTQFGKPVTLSCSQTLNHNVMYWYQQKSSQAPKLLFHYYDKDFNNEADTPDNFQSRRPNTSFCFLDIRSPGLGDTAMYLCATSRPQGWETQYFGPGTRLLVL.

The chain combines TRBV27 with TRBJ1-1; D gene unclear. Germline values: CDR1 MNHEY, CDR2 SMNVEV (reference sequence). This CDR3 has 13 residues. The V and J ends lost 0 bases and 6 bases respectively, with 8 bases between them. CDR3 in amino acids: CASSLSWRSEAFF. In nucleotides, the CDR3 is TGTGCCAGCAGTTTATCGTGGCGGTCTGAAGCTTTCTTT.

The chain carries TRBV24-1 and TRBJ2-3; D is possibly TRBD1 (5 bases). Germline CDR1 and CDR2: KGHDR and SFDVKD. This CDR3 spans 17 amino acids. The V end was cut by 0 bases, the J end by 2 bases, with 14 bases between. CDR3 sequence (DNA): TGTGCCACCAGTGATTTGCAGGGCAAAGACCTCACAGATACGCAGTATTTT. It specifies CATSDLQGKDLTDTQYF.

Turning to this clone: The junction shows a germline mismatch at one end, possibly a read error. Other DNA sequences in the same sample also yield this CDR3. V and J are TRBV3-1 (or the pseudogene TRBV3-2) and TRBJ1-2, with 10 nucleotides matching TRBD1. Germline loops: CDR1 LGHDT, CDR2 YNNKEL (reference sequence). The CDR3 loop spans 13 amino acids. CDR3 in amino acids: CASRDRGSYGYTF. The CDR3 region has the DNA TGTGCCAGCCGGGACAGGGGTTCCTATGGCTACACCTTT.

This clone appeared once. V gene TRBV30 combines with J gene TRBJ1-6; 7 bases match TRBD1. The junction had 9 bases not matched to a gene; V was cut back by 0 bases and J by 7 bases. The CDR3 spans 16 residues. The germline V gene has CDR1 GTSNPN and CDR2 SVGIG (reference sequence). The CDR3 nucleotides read TGTGCCTGGAGTGTTGATTATGGGACAGCGAATTCACCCCTCCACTTT. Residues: CAWSVDYGTANSPLHF.

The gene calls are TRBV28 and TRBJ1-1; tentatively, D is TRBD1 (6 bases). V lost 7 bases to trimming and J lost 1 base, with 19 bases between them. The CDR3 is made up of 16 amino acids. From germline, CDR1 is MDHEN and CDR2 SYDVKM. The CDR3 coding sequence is TGTGCCAGCACCGTTCTGTTCGGACAGCAGAACACTGAAGCTTTCTTT. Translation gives CASTVLFGQQNTEAFF. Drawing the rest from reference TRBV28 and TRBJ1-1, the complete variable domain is DVKVTQSSRYLVKRTGEKVFLECVQDMDHENMFWYRQDPGLGLRLIYFSYDVKMKEKGDIPEGYSVSREKKERFSLILESASTNQTSMYLCASTVLFGQQNTEAFFGQGTRLTVV.

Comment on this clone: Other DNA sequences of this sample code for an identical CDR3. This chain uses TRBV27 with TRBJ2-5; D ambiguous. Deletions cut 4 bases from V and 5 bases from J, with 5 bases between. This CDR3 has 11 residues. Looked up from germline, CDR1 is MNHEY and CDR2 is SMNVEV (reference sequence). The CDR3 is CASSSGETQYF. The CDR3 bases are TGTGCCAGCAGTTCGGGTGAGACCCAGTACTTC.

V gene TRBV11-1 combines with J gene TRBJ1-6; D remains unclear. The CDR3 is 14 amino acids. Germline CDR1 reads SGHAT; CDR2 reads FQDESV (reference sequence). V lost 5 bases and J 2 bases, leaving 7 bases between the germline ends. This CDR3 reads CASSPEPYNSPLHF. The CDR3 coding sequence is TGTGCCAGCAGCCCAGAACCCTATAATTCACCCCTCCACTTT.

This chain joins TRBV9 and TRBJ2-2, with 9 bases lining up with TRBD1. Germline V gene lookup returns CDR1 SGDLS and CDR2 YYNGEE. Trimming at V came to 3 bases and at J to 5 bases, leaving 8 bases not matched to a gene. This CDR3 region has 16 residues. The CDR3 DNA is TGTGCCAGCAGCGAAAACAGGGGGCGAGCAACCGGGGAGCTGTTTTTT. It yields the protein CASSENRGRATGELFF.

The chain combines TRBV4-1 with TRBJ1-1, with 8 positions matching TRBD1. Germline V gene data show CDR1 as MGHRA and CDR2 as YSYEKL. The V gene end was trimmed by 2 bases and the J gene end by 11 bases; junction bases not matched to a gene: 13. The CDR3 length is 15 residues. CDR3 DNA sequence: TGCGCCAGCAGCCAATTGACAGGGGTCAACGGTTGGGCTTTCTTT. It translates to CASSQLTGVNGWAFF.

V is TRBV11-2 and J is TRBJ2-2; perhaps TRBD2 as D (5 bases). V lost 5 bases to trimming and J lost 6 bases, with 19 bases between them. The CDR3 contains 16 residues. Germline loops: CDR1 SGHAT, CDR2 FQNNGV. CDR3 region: CASSRTQSSFAGELFF. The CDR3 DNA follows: TGTGCCAGCAGCCGGACTCAATCCTCATTCGCCGGGGAGCTGTTTTTT.

Written as DNA, the CDR3 is TGTGCCAGCAGTTACGGGAGGGACCCTAATGAAAAACTGTTTTTT. Its protein is CASSYGRDPNEKLFF. The chain uses TRBV6-5 and TRBJ1-4; D is perhaps TRBD1 (5 bases). Germline lookup yields CDR1 MNHEY and CDR2 SVGAGI. The CDR3 spans 15 residues. Trimming took 2 bases from V and 3 from J, leaving 10 bases between them.

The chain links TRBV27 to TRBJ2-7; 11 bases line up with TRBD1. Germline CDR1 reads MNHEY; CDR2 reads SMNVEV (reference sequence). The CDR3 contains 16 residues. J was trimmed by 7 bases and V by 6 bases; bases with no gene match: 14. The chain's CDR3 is CASSPPAGTGGREQYF. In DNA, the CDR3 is TGTGCCAGCAGCCCCCCGGCCGGGACAGGGGGTCGGGAGCAGTACTTC.

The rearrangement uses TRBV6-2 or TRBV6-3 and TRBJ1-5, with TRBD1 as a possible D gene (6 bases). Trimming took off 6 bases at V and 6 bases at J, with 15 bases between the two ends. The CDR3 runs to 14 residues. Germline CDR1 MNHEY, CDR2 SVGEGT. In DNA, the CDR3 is TGTGCCAGCAGCCCCGAGGGGGAGAGTCAGCCCCAGCATTTT. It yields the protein CASSPEGESQPQHF.

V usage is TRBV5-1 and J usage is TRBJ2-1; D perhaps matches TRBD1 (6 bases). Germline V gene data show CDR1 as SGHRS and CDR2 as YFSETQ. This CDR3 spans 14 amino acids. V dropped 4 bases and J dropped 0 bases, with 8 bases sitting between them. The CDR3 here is CASSQGISYNEQFF. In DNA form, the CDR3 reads TGCGCCAGCAGCCAGGGGATCTCCTACAATGAGCAGTTCTTC.

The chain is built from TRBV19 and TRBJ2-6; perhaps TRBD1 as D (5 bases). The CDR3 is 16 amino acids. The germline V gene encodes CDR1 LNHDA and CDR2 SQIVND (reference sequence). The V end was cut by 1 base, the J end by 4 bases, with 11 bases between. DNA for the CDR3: TGTGCCAGTAGTATAGGGGGCTCTCTAGGGGCCAACGTCCTGACTTTC. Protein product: CASSIGGSLGANVLTF.

The CDR3 protein is CASSLRGTPSSYNEQFF. DNA for the CDR3: TGTGCCAGCAGCTTACGAGGAACGCCGAGCTCCTACAATGAGCAGTTCTTC. V and J are TRBV7-3 and TRBJ2-1; no firm D call. The V end was cut by 2 bases, the J end by 0 bases, with 14 bases between. The CDR3 has 17 residues. Germline V CDR1 and CDR2: SGHTA, FQGTGA.

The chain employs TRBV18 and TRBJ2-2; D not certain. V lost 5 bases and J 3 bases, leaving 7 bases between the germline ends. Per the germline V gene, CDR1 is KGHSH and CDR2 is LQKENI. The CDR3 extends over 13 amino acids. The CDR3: CASSVSDTGELFF. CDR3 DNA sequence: TGTGCCAGCTCAGTTAGTGACACCGGGGAGCTGTTTTTT. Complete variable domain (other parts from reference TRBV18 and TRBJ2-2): NAGVMQNPRHLVRRRGQEARLRCSPMKGHSHVYWYRQLPEEGLKFMVYLQKENIIDESGMPKERFSAEFPKEGPSILRIQQVVRGDSAAYFCASSVSDTGELFFGEGSRLTVL.

The CDR3 bases are TGTGCCAGCCTTATGGGACAGGCAGCCAATGGCTACACCTTC. Its protein product is CASLMGQAANGYTF. V usage is TRBV2 and J usage is TRBJ1-2; 8 bases are shared with TRBD1. Germline CDR1 SNHLY, CDR2 FYNNEI. The CDR3 is made up of 14 amino acids. V gave up 8 bases and J gave up 6 bases; unmatched junction bases: 11. Complete variable domain (other parts from reference TRBV2 and TRBJ1-2): EPEVTQTPSHQVTQMGQEVILRCVPISNHLYFYWYRQILGQKVEFLVSFYNNEISEKSEIFDDQFSVERPDGSNFTLKIRSTKLEDSAMYFCASLMGQAANGYTFGSGTRLTVV.